Following are 10 T cell receptor beta chains from one sample sequenced in a study of T cells in Graves' hyperthyroidism and ophthalmopathy. Amplification targeted TCR beta CDR3 regions from RNA transcripts. First-round RT-PCR targeting the TCR CDR3 was performed with the HTBI primer set. TCRdb independently ran MiXCR on the multiplex PCR reads; one entry per CDR3 protein. The sample carries 210,000 or so distinct CDR3 sequences, roughly a sixth recorded once. The material sequenced was blood. The origin of the receptors is a man aged 45-65 years with Graves' hyperthyroidism.

This clonotype occurred many times. V and J are TRBV6-6 and TRBJ2-1, with 7 bases lining up with TRBD2. Germline-derived CDR1 and CDR2 are MNHNY and SVGAGI (reference sequence). V shed 0 bases, J shed 6 bases, and the junction held 5 bases outside the gene matches. CDR3 length: 15 amino acids. The CDR3 DNA sequence: TGTGCCAGCAGTTACTCGGGCGGGAGATCCAATGAGCAGTTCTTC. Its translation: CASSYSGGRSNEQFF.

This clonotype was seen many times. V is TRBV7-9 and J is TRBJ2-3; D unclear. Germline-derived CDR1 and CDR2 are SEHNR and FQNEAQ (reference sequence). The CDR3 is 12 amino acids. The V gene lost 3 bases and the J gene lost 4 bases, with 5 bases spanning the gap. The CDR3 reads CASSLDPDTQYF. The CDR3 coding sequence is TGTGCCAGCAGCTTGGACCCAGATACGCAGTATTTT.

This clonotype was observed at least ten times. The V gene is TRBV28, the J gene TRBJ2-7, with D unresolved. In germline, CDR1 is MDHEN, CDR2 SYDVKM. The CDR3 covers 16 residues. Trimming cost V 7 bases and J 7 bases, with 26 bases left between them. CDR3 in DNA: TGTGCCAGCAAAAAGGCGGACGGTAGTCGTGCAAGGGAGCAGTACTTC. This sequence encodes CASKKADGSRAREQYF.

Regarding this clonotype: One junction end does not reproduce the germline sequence, and a read error may be involved. The rearrangement links TRBV7-9 to TRBJ2-7; TRBD1 or TRBD2 may be the D gene (7 bases each). Germline loops: CDR1 SEHNR, CDR2 FQNEAQ (reference sequence). CDR3 length: 12 residues. The CDR3 sequence: CSSSSPRGGQYF. The DNA for the CDR3 is TGTTCCAGCAGCTCCCCCAGGGGGGGGCAGTACTTC.

This clonotype was seen a handful of times. This chain connects TRBV19 to TRBJ1-2, with D unresolved. Deletions cut 4 bases from V and 6 bases from J, with 9 bases between. This CDR3 has 12 amino acids. Germline-derived CDR1 and CDR2 are LNHDA and SQIVND (reference sequence). The CDR3 region is CASSRRENGYTF. Here the CDR3 DNA reads TGTGCCAGTAGTAGGAGGGAAAATGGCTACACCTTC.

This clonotype was observed at least ten times. The chain links TRBV30 to TRBJ2-1; D may correspond to TRBD1 or TRBD2 (5 bases each). The V gene lost 0 bases and the J gene lost 4 bases, with 13 bases spanning the gap. This CDR3 is built from 15 residues. The germline V gene encodes CDR1 GTSNPN and CDR2 SVGIG (reference sequence). CDR3 coding DNA: TGTGCCTGGAGTGTACAACTGGGGGAGTACAATGAGCAGTTCTTC. Its translation is CAWSVQLGEYNEQFF.

This rearrangement joins TRBV20-1 to TRBJ2-3, with TRBD2 matching over 8 bases. The CDR3 length is 15 residues. In germline, CDR1 is DFQATT, CDR2 SNEGSKA (reference sequence). J was trimmed by 10 bases and V by 8 bases; bases with no gene match: 20. The CDR3 nucleotides are TGCAGTACTCCAATTAGCGGTCTCGGGGGGGGTGCGCAGTATTTT. Translation gives CSTPISGLGGGAQYF.

This clonotype was observed many times. The chain joins TRBV3-1 to TRBJ2-7; D not certain. CDR3 length equals 12 residues. Germline V gene sequence: CDR1 LGHDT, CDR2 YNNKEL (reference sequence). Trimming removed 1 base at V and 3 bases at J, with 4 bases between. CDR3 sequence reads: CASSQGGYEQYF. The CDR3 DNA is TGTGCCAGCAGCCAAGGAGGCTACGAGCAGTACTTC.

The rearrangement joins TRBV11-2 to TRBJ1-5; 7 bases are shared with TRBD1. CDR1 and CDR2 (germline): SGHAT, FQNNGV. With 4 bases clipped from V and 5 bases from J, the junction kept 8 bases outside the gene matches. The CDR3 length is 15 residues. CDR3 sequence reads: CASSWTGASDQPQHF. In nucleotides, the CDR3 is TGTGCCAGCAGCTGGACAGGAGCCTCCGATCAGCCCCAGCATTTT.

This clonotype came up many times. The J gene is TRBJ1-2, the V gene TRBV7-2, with D unclear. Between the trimmed V and J ends, which lost 0 bases and 6 bases, there was a span of 14 bases. Germline V gene lookup returns CDR1 SGHTA and CDR2 FQGNSA. This CDR3 spans 15 amino acids. The CDR3 spells CASSLASQSGNGYTF. The CDR3 nucleotides read TGTGCCAGCAGCTTAGCGTCCCAATCGGGTAATGGCTACACCTTC.